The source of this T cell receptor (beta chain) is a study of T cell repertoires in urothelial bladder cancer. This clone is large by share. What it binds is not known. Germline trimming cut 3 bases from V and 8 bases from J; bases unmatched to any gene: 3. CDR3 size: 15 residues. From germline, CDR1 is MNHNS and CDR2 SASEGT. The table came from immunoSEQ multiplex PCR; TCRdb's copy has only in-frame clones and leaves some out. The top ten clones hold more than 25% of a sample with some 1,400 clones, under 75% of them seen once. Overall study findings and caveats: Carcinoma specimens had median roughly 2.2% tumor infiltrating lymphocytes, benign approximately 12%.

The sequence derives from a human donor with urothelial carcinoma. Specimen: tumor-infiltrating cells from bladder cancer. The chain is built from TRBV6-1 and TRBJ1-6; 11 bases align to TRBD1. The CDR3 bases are TGTGCCAGCAGTGAGAGGACAGGGGGCCATTCACCCCTCCACTTT. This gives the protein CASSERTGGHSPLHF.